One and the same sample provided the 5 T cell receptor beta chains below, sequenced in a study of PD-L1 blockade in urothelial cancer. Assay used: immunoSEQ multiplex PCR; TCRdb lists only in-frame clones, some missing. The sample yields some 79,000 clones, more than 75% seen once. Sequenced here: PBMCs, sampled around atezolizumab (anti-PD-L1) treatment. Receptor source: a man between 65 and 79 years old with urothelial cancer.

This chain links TRBV7-6 with TRBJ2-2; 7 nucleotides agree with TRBD1. Looked up from germline, CDR1 is SGHVS and CDR2 is FNYEAQ. Trimming removed 1 base from V and 4 bases from J; junction bases left unmatched: 3. The CDR3 covers 15 residues. CDR3 coding DNA: TGTGCCAGCAGCTTAGGACAGGGCGGCACCGGGGAGCTGTTTTTT. Amino acids: CASSLGQGGTGELFF.

CDR3 sequence: CASGLPNGNEQFF. The CDR3 DNA reads TGTGCTAGTGGTTTGCCAAACGGCAATGAGCAGTTCTTC. The chain employs TRBV12-5 and TRBJ2-1; D remains unclear. V shed 2 bases and J shed 6 bases, with 8 bases lying between them. The CDR3 is 13 residues long. Germline V CDR1 and CDR2: LGHNT, FRNRAP. The full variable domain, its missing parts supplied by reference TRBV12-5 and TRBJ2-1, is DARVTQTPRHKVTEMGQEVTMRCQPILGHNTVFWYRQTMMQGLELLAYFRNRAPLDDSGMPKDRFSAEMPDATLATLKIQPSEPRDSAVYFCASGLPNGNEQFFGPGTRLTVL.

This clone was seen only once. This rearrangement joins TRBV6-4 to TRBJ2-7; 7 nucleotides align to TRBD2. V gave up 5 bases and J gave up 7 bases; unmatched junction bases: 8. The V gene's germline CDR1 is MRHNA and CDR2 SNTAGT. The CDR3 loop spans 13 amino acids. This chain's CDR3 is CASSRDYLGEQYF. The CDR3 DNA follows: TGTGCCAGCAGTAGGGACTACCTGGGGGAGCAGTACTTC.

The chain joins TRBV19 to TRBJ1-4; D remains ambiguous. Trimming pared 4 bases from V and 5 bases from J, leaving 11 bases between. Germline-derived CDR1 and CDR2 are LNHDA and SQIVND (reference sequence). There are 14 residues in the CDR3. CDR3 bases: TGTGCCAGTAGTACGACAAGGGAGAATGAAAAACTGTTTTTT. This gives the protein CASSTTRENEKLFF. The full variable domain, rest sourced from reference TRBV19 and TRBJ1-4, is DGGITQSPKYLFRKEGQNVTLSCEQNLNHDAMYWYRQDPGQGLRLIYYSQIVNDFQKGDIAEGYSVSREKKESFPLTVTSAQKNPTAFYLCASSTTRENEKLFFGSGTQLSVL.

This chain connects TRBV5-4 to TRBJ2-2, with 7 bases identical to TRBD2. The CDR3 runs to 16 residues. With 0 bases clipped from V and 2 bases from J, the junction kept 4 bases outside the gene matches. Germline loops: CDR1 SGHNT, CDR2 YYREEE (reference sequence). Here the CDR3 DNA reads TGTGCCAGCAGCTTGGGGGGAGGGGTCAACACCGGGGAGCTGTTTTTT. Encoded protein: CASSLGGGVNTGELFF.